This T cell receptor (beta chain) comes out of a study of Ad26.COV2.S vaccination and SARS-CoV-2 variants (TCRdb year 2021). Looking at the study overall: Donors in the vaccine arm were drawn from COV1001, a multicentre, randomized, double-blind, placebo-controlled phase I-IIa trial testing Ad26.COV2.S in healthy adults. Ad26.COV2.S was administered intramuscularly at a dose of 5x10^10 or 1x10^11 viral particles, either as one shot or as two shots given 56 days apart. The specificity and breadth of SARS-CoV-2-reactive T cell receptors after Ad26.COV2.S vaccination were assessed by TCRbeta repertoire sequencing. The TCR-sequenced set comprised around 30 samples: approximately 20 Ad26.COV2.S vaccine recipients, 5 placebo recipients and 8 SARS-CoV-2 convalescent individuals. Trial participants were randomized into five groups of five: low-dose or high-dose Ad26.COV2.S given once or twice, or placebo on both occasions. Investigators remained blinded to trial group allocation during experiments and outcome assessment.

Remarks on this clone: No antigen is known for it. Base qualities were left out, and no much larger clone turns up one base away.

Read against the paper, the sample's treatment or condition label means: around 19 received Ad26.COV2.S at low or high dose, single or two shots; roughly five received placebo; per-sample allocation not given. Repertoires of vaccine and placebo recipients were sequenced from samples taken on day 63 after the first injection. Cohort 1b enrolled about two dozen adults aged 18-55 years at a single site in Boston, USA, between 29 July and 7 August 2020. Ad26.COV2.S was a replication-incompetent adenovirus type 26 vector that expressed a prefusion-stabilized SARS-CoV-2 spike protein derived from the original Wuhan strain. The cysteine opens and the phenylalanine closes a CDR3 of 14 amino acids. Here the CDR3 DNA is all that survives: 42 bases in frame from base 1. CDR1 and CDR2, per the germline V gene, are SGHRS and YFSETQ. Relative to germline, V is missing 4 bases and J is missing 1 base, with 3 bases of the junction outside any gene match.

The investigation overall reported the following: Comparable non-spike TCR breadth was observed between vaccine and placebo recipients, consistent with only spike being contained in the vaccine. Compared with placebo recipients, Ad26.COV2.S recipients showed higher spike-specific TCR breadth (P = 0.0014). The study lacked the statistical power to compare responses across vaccine doses or regimens. The authors noted that the TCR breadth and depth analyses may have underestimated total T cell responses. After vaccination, substantial breadth of spike-specific CD8+ and CD4+ T cell responses was reported.

The immunoSEQ Assay was the method used to sequence TCRbeta CDR3 regions. After extraction, genomic DNA underwent amplification by bias-controlled multiplex PCR, followed by high-throughput sequencing. The authors' analysis ran thus. Collapsing and filtering of sequences were performed to quantify the absolute abundance of each unique TCRbeta CDR3 region. T cell fraction was estimated by normalizing TCRbeta template counts to usable DNA, which was measured by amplifying reference genes present in all nucleated cells. Repertoire TCRs were annotated as SARS-CoV-2-specific by exact matching of V gene, CDR3 amino acid sequence and J gene to a known reactive TCR set. The reference SARS-CoV-2 TCR set was obtained from MIRA and was filtered for enrichment in COVID-19-positive ImmuneCODE repertoires, whereby public or cross-reactive TCRs were removed. Drawing on the MIRA antigens, annotated TCRs were analysed further at the level of specific ORF or position within ORF. Depth was the summed frequency of annotated unique rearrangements, while breadth was defined as annotated unique rearrangements over total unique productive rearrangements. TCR breadth was compared between groups using two-sided Wilcoxon rank-sum tests. TCRdb took over this immuneACCESS table, retaining in-frame rearrangements with V and J assigned. Such tables are incomplete; in checked studies, under half of the missing clones stem from an unresolved V gene, and the remainder is unexplained. D and trimming come from the DNA, and the V and J calls and clone size come from that table. Across this sample there are approximately 300,000 clones, with approximately 80% seen only once. Of the sample, 2% to 2.5% is held by the ten largest clones.

This clonotype was obtained from a person between 18 and 59 years old who received the Ad26.COV2.S COVID-19 vaccine or a placebo. Here the chain combines TRBV5-1 and TRBJ2-3; the junction holds 7 bases that match TRBD1. The sequences come from peripheral blood, collected in a trial of Ad26.COV2.S vaccine versus placebo. The CDR3 reads CASSAGQGTDTQYF. The sequence in DNA is TGCGCCAGCAGCGCCGGACAGGGCACAGATACGCAGTATTTT.